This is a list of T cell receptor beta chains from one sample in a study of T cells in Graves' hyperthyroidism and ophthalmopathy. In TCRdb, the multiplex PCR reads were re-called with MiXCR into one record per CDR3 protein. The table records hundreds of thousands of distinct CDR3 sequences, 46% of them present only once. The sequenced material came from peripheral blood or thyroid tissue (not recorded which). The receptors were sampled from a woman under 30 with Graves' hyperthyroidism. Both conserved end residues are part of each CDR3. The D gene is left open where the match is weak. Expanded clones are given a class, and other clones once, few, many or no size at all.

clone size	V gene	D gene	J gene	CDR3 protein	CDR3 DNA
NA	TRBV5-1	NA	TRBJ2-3	CASSSGPSTDTQYF	TGCGCCAGCAGCTCGGGGCCAAGCACAGATACGCAGTATTTT
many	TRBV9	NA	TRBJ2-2	CASTRGHGELFF	TGTGCCAGCACTCGGGGTCACGGGGAGCTGTTTTTT
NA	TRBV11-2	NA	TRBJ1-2	CASSLVQSGVGGYGYTF	TGTGCCAGCAGCTTAGTGCAGTCGGGGGTCGGTGGCTATGGCTACACCTTC
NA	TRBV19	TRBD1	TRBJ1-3	CASSIQRTGTGNTIYF	TGTGCCAGTAGTATCCAGAGGACAGGGACTGGAAACACCATATATTTT
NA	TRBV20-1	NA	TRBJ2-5	CSARKGVSMETQYF	TGCAGTGCTAGGAAGGGTGTGTCTATGGAGACCCAGTACTTC
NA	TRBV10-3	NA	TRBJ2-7	CAISDGQYF	TGTGCCATCAGTGATGGGCAGTACTTC
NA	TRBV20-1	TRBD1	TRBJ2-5	CSAIVKTGKETQYF	TGCAGTGCTATCGTCAAGACAGGGAAAGAGACCCAGTACTTC
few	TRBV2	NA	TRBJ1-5	CASSQSGTNQPQHF	TGTGCCAGCAGTCAGTCAGGGACCAATCAGCCCCAGCATTTT
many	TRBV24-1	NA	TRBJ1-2	CATSNRYYGYTF	TGTGCCACCAGTAACAGATACTATGGCTACACCTTC
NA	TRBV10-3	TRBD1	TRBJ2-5	CAISERGLQETQYF	TGTGCCATCAGTGAGAGGGGGCTCCAAGAGACCCAGTACTTC
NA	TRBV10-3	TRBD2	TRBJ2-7	CASSGGLAGRYYEQYF	TGTGCCAGCAGTGGAGGACTAGCGGGAAGATACTACGAGCAGTACTTC
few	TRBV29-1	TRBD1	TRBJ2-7	CSARQGGQASYEQYF	TGCAGCGCTAGACAGGGGGGGCAGGCGTCCTACGAGCAGTACTTC
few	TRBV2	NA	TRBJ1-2	CASRVHGGGYTF	TGTGCCAGCAGAGTCCATGGGGGTGGCTACACCTTC
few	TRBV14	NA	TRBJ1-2	CASSQVGREPSYGYTF	TGTGCCAGCAGCCAAGTGGGTCGGGAGCCCTCCTATGGCTACACCTTC
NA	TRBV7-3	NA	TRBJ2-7	CASSSKGSYEQYF	TGTGCCAGCAGCTCCAAAGGCTCCTACGAGCAGTACTTC
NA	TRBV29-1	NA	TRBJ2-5	CSSPTRGEETQYF	TGCAGCAGCCCGACAAGGGGTGAGGAGACCCAGTACTTC
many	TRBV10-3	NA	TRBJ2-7	CAIKSGSSYEQYF	TGTGCCATAAAAAGCGGGTCCTCCTACGAGCAGTACTTC
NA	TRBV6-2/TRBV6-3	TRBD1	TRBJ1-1	CASSYSITGGFGAFF	TGTGCCAGCAGTTACTCGATAACAGGGGGCTTCGGAGCTTTCTTT
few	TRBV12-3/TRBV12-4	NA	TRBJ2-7	CASSYGGVTKQYF	TGTGCCAGCAGTTACGGTGGTGTGACAAAGCAGTACTTC
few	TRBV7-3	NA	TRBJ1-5	CASSQDRKGSQPQHF	TGTGCCAGCAGCCAAGATAGGAAGGGTAGTCAGCCCCAGCATTTT
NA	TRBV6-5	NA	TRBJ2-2	CASSYLAGELFF	TGTGCCAGCAGTTACCTAGCCGGGGAGCTGTTTTTT
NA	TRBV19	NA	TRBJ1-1	CASSTSRTTEAFF	TGTGCCAGCAGTACCTCGCGGACAACTGAAGCTTTCTTT
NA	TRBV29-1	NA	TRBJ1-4	CSALDRIYEKLFF	TGCAGCGCCTTAGACAGGATCTATGAAAAACTGTTTTTT
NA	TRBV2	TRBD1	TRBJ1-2	CASSQDRLPNYGYTF	TGTGCCAGCAGTCAGGACAGGTTGCCGAACTATGGCTACACCTTC
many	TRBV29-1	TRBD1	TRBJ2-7	CSVVRTGQYEQYF	TGCAGCGTTGTGAGGACAGGGCAATACGAGCAGTACTTC
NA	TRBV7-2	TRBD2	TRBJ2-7	CASSRAGLAALSYEQYF	TGTGCCAGCAGCCGTGCGGGACTAGCGGCTCTTTCCTACGAGCAGTACTTC
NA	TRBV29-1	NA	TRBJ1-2	CSVGRGGGYTF	TGCAGCGTTGGGAGGGGGGGAGGCTACACCTTC
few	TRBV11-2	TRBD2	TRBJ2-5	CASSDASGPYQETQYF	TGTGCCAGCAGCGACGCTAGCGGCCCATACCAAGAGACCCAGTACTTC
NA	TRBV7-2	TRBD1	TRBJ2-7	CAIRTGEQYF	TGTGCCATCAGGACAGGCGAGCAGTACTTC
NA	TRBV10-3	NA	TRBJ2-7	CASSAQNEQYF	TGTGCCAGCAGCGCTCAGAACGAGCAGTACTTC
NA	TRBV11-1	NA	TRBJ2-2	CASSGEQAPNTGELFF	TGCGCCAGCAGCGGAGAGCAGGCCCCTAACACCGGGGAGCTGTTTTTT
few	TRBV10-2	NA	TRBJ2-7	CASRALIERGEQYF	TGCGCCAGCAGGGCCCTAATCGAGCGCGGCGAGCAGTACTTC
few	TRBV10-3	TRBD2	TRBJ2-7	CAISSGSGRSYEQYF	TGTGCCATCTCCTCTGGTAGCGGGAGATCCTACGAGCAGTACTTC
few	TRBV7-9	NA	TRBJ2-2	CASSLRSGGTVLAGELFF	TGTGCCAGCAGCTTACGATCCGGCGGGACAGTTTTGGCCGGGGAGCTGTTTTTT
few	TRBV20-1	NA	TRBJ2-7	CSAGLLSTKQYF	TGCAGTGCGGGACTCTTATCTACGAAGCAGTACTTC
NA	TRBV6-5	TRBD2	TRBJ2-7	CASSSPSGSFYEQYF	TGTGCCAGCAGTTCCCCTAGCGGGAGTTTCTACGAGCAGTACTTC
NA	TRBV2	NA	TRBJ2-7	CASSLGQKGEQYF	TGTGCCAGCAGTCTCGGACAAAAAGGGGAGCAGTACTTC
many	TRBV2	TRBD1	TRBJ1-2	CASRTGTANYGYTF	TGTGCCAGCCGCACCGGGACAGCTAACTATGGCTACACCTTC
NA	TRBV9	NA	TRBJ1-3	CASTPDNSGNTIYF	TGTGCCAGCACCCCAGACAACTCTGGAAACACCATATATTTT
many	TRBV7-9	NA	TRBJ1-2	CASSPWGENYGYTF	TGTGCCAGCAGCCCGTGGGGTGAAAACTATGGCTACACCTTC
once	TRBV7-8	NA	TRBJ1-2	CASSHSGVYGYTF	TGTGCCAGCAGCCATTCTGGGGTTTATGGCTACACCTTC
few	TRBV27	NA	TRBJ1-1	CASRGADEAFF	TGTGCCAGCAGGGGGGCAGATGAAGCTTTCTTT
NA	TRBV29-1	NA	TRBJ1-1	CSQDLRGNTEAFF	TGCAGCCAAGATCTACGAGGGAACACTGAAGCTTTCTTT
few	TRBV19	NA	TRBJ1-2	CATHRGGLGYTF	TGTGCCACCCACCGAGGAGGGCTTGGCTACACCTTC
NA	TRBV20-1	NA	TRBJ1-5	CSARARGDQPQHF	TGCAGTGCTAGAGCCAGGGGTGATCAGCCCCAGCATTTT